This T cell receptor beta chain was sequenced for a study of shared clonotypes between healthy human individuals. Across the whole study: Researchers assigned three CD4 naive, three CD4 memory, two CD8 naive and one CD8 memory plate to each donor. Study-level results: Tissues were not sampled, only blood, and their repertoires likely differ.

The DNA input per sorted-subset replicate PCR was around 200 ng, corresponding to some 30,000 T cell genomes. Sequenced by immunoSEQ multiplex PCR; TCRdb stores in-frame clones only, minus some. The table has just over 2,000,000 clones, around 95% seen once. The count of this clone is one. Its target is not known. The CDR3 sequence is 14 residues long. Trimming removed 0 bases from V and 14 bases from J; junction bases left unmatched: 5. CDR1 and CDR2 from the germline V gene are SGHTA and FQGNSA. This chain links TRBV7-2 with TRBJ1-6; 9 bases align to TRBD1. The sample consisted of naive CD4+ T cells sorted from blood. The subset here: CD45RA+ positively selected. The clonotype was recovered from a man aged 18 to 30 in good health. CDR3 bases: TGTGCCAGCAGCTTAGCGGGGGACAGGGAATCCCTCCACTTT. Translated: CASSLAGDRESLHF.